This note documents a single TCR beta chain sequence. No antigen is known for it. The data are from a study of shared clonotypes between healthy human individuals. Naivety among CD8 cells was defined by CD45RO negativity and positive CCR7 selection, thereby excluding terminally differentiated effector memory CD45RA+ cells. Per germline, CDR1 MNHEY and CDR2 SMNVEV (reference sequence). This CDR3 region has 18 residues. V dropped 6 bases and J dropped 5; count of bases not matched to a gene: 15. At the deep level, the assay was run. Using immunoSEQ multiplex PCR, the repertoire was profiled, and TCRdb retains in-frame clones only, with some absent. This sample carries more than 500,000 clones, around 96% of them seen once, and the ten largest clones take over 0.1%. Whole-study results and caveats: Non-shared clonotypes were found to have lower generation probabilities than the clonotypes that were shared by all four of the sorted-subset donors. About 5% of naive CD4 clonotypes were common to a few donors. There were few donors, and this limited the genetic and exposure-history diversity represented.

The receptor comes from a young woman in good health. The sample comprised naive CD8+ T cells sorted from blood. The chain recombines TRBV27 with TRBJ2-7; 14 nucleotides align to TRBD2. The CDR3 DNA sequence: TGTGCCAGCAGAGCCGGGACTAGCGGGAGAGTAGGAATCCACGAGCAGTACTTC. This codes for CASRAGTSGRVGIHEQYF.